This entry is about one TCR beta chain. The test was conducted at deep level. In the sorted-subset replicate PCRs, roughly 210 ng DNA, 25,000 to 30,000 T cell genomes, was used. Repertoires were generated with immunoSEQ multiplex PCR, while TCRdb's copy carries only in-frame clones and drops some. The repertoire holds about 1.5 million clones, with about 98% as singletons. HIV-negative, healthy adults without recent acute infections or vaccinations were the donors. CD4+ cell separation produced CD45RA+ naive and CD45RA-negative memory subsets. The sample comes from a study of shared clonotypes between healthy human individuals. The CDR3 runs to 16 residues. V lost 2 bases, J lost 4 bases, and 11 bases stayed unmatched. Germline CDR1 is SGDLS and CDR2 is YYNGEE.

This chain links TRBV9 with TRBJ2-7; the match to TRBD2 covers 8 bases. The sequence came from a young man in good health. Sequencing was carried out using naive CD4+ T cells sorted from blood. Regarding subset: CD45RA+ positively selected. The CDR3: CASSVFAQGLVYEQYF. The CDR3 DNA sequence: TGTGCCAGCAGCGTTTTTGCCCAGGGACTAGTTTACGAGCAGTACTTC.